This T cell receptor beta chain came from a study of T-cell reconstitution after alpha-beta-depleted transplantation in children. This sample's TCRbeta library carried unique molecular identifier barcodes. TCRdb reanalysed the PCR reads using MiXCR and keeps one entry per CDR3 protein. This table holds under 750,000 distinct CDR3 sequences, about 23% found once. Broader study findings: Elevated TCRbeta diversity at day 60 was traced, in some patients, to surviving recipient T cells and thymic progenitors. Alpha-beta T cells about two months after transplant reportedly derived from several hundred expanded graft clones. T cells produced anew were the main source of T-cell counts and diversity one year after transplant.

In regard to this clonotype: Antigen specificity is unknown.

The germline V and J ends were trimmed by 4 bases and 2 bases, with 15 bases remaining between them. The germline gives CDR1 MNHEY, CDR2 SVGAGI. There are 15 residues in the CDR3. The origin of this receptor is a boy in the first two years of life who had a stem cell transplant for acute myeloid leukemia, so the T cells may come from the graft donor. The chain carries TRBV6-5 and TRBJ2-7, with a possible D match to TRBD1 (6 bases). The sequenced sample was PBMCs, mostly from graft donor cells, obtained 360 days after TCRalphabeta/CD19-depleted stem cell transplant. The CDR3 spells CASSSLPRTAYEQYF. For the CDR3, the DNA is TGTGCCAGCAGTTCCCTACCCCGGACAGCCTACGAGCAGTACTTC.